This TCR beta chain was captured in a study of cytomegalovirus exposure and HLA in healthy donors. Germline assignment: CDR1 MDHEN and CDR2 SYDVKM. This CDR3 is 14 amino acids long. The germline V and J ends were trimmed by 5 bases and 5 bases, with 13 bases remaining between them. It was with 60 Vbeta and 13 Jbeta primers that the PCR ran. Measured with immunoSEQ multiplex PCR; TCRdb has only the in-frame clones, and not every one. The repertoire has 150,000 or so clones, 77% of them found once; the top ten carry approximately 4.2%. This chain uses TRBV28 with TRBJ1-5; the D gene is possibly TRBD1 (5 bases). Sequencing used PBMCs. The TCR originated in a male donor in good health and CMV-seropositive. The CDR3 region is CASSQKGEDQPQHF. As DNA, the CDR3 is TGTGCCAGCAGTCAAAAAGGGGAGGATCAGCCCCAGCATTTT.